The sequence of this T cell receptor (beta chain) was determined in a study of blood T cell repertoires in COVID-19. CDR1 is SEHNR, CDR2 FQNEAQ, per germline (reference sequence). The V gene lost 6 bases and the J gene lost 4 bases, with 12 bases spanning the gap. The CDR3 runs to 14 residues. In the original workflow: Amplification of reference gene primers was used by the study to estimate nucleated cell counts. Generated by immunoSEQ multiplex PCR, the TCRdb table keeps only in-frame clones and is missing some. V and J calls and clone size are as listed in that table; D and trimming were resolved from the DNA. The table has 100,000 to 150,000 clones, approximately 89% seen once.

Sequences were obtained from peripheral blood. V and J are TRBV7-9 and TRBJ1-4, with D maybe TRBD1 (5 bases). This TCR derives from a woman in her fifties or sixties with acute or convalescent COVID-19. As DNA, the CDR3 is TGTGCCAGCAGTTCTGACAGCCTTAATGAAAAACTGTTTTTT. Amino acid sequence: CASSSDSLNEKLFF.